The clone carrying this T cell receptor beta chain came up many times. The germline CDR1 and CDR2 sequences are DFQATT and SNEGSKA (reference sequence). The ends lost 3 bases at V and 4 bases at J; junction bases unmatched: 5. The CDR3 consists of 14 residues. This sample was included in a study of metastatic and nonmetastatic thyroid tumors. About the research overall: The study looked at repertoires side by side in blood and in tumor or nodule tissue from malignant and benign thyroid patients.

Through MiXCR, TCRdb re-clonotyped the PCR reads. The sample has about 59,000 clones, 16% seen once. Every patient was untreated before thyroid surgery. The chain recombines TRBV20-1 with TRBJ2-5, with TRBD2 identical over 10 bases. This TCR was sampled from a male donor with papillary thyroid cancer or a benign thyroid nodule (not recorded which). Some clones in this sample may be carry-over from other donors' samples. Sequencing was carried out using blood. The CDR3 sequence: CSASSLAGVETQYF. CDR3 bases: TGCAGTGCTAGCTCTCTAGCGGGAGTAGAGACCCAGTACTTC.